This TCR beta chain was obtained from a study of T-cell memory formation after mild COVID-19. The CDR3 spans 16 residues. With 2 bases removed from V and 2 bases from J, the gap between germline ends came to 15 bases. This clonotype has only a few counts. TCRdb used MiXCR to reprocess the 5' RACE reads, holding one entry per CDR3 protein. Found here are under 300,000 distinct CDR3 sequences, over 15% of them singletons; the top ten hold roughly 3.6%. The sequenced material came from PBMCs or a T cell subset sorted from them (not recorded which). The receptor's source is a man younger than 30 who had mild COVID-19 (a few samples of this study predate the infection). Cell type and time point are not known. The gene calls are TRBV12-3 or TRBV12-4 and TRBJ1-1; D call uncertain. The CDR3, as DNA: TGTGCCAGCAGTTTATTTTGGGGAGTCAGCAACACTGAAGCTTTCTTT. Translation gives CASSLFWGVSNTEAFF.